The source of this T cell receptor (beta chain) is a study of cytomegalovirus exposure and HLA in healthy donors. Study results and limitations: As confirmed in vitro, a few CMV-associated chains were specific for CMV antigens.

A word on this clone: The antigen is not known.

Germline V gene sequence: CDR1 MGHRA, CDR2 YSYEKL. Trimming stripped 3 bases from V and 3 bases from J, with 11 bases between. This CDR3 contains 15 residues. Clones were sequenced by immunoSEQ multiplex PCR, and TCRdb holds only the in-frame ones, with some missing. The table shows fewer than 200,000 clones, with roughly 91% occurring only once. The source is a man between 18 and 35 years old in good health and CMV-seropositive. Sequencing was performed on PBMCs. This chain uses TRBV4-1 with TRBJ1-4; the D gene is possibly TRBD1 (6 bases). CDR3 protein: CASSHPRGSNEKLFF. In nucleotides, the CDR3 is TGCGCCAGCAGCCACCCCAGGGGATCTAATGAAAAACTGTTTTTT.